These 15 T cell receptor beta chains originate from one sample sequenced in a study of T cell repertoires in cytomegalovirus infection. Via MiXCR, TCRdb re-called the reads, giving one row per CDR3 protein. The sample has 450,000 to 600,000 distinct CDR3 sequences; roughly a third are singletons. For these receptors, no antigen is known. This specimen consisted of cultured PBMCs, obtained from culture after CMV antigen stimulation. The receptor set was obtained from a human donor in good health (CMV status not recorded). Some clones in this sample may be carry-over from other donors' samples.

This clonotype appeared a single time. This may come from a read error, since a much larger clone is one base off. The chain joins TRBV7-2 to TRBJ2-7, with D unresolved. Germline V gives CDR1 SGHTA, CDR2 FQGNSA. There are 10 residues in the CDR3. Here the CDR3 DNA reads TGTGGCAGCAGCTTCTACGAGCAGTACGTC. Translation gives CGSSFYEQYV.

The V call is TRBV11-2, the J call TRBJ2-6; 7 bases fit TRBD1. From germline, CDR1 is SGHAT and CDR2 FQNNGV. CDR3 length: 18 residues. V shed 4 bases, J shed 5 bases, and the junction held 14 bases outside the gene matches. The DNA for the CDR3 is TGTGCCAGCAGCTCCCCCCGTCGAGGGGGCGCAAGGGCCAACGTCCTGACTTTC. It is translated as CASSSPRRGGARANVLTF.

The rearrangement uses TRBV6-1 and TRBJ1-2, with 7 bases matching TRBD1. Germline CDR1 reads MNHNS; CDR2 reads SASEGT. V gave up 6 bases and J gave up 2 bases; unmatched junction bases: 6. The CDR3 is 14 residues long. The CDR3 is CASRIRDSNYGYTF. The DNA of the CDR3 is TGTGCCAGCAGAATCCGGGACAGCAACTATGGCTACACCTTC.

This clonotype has ten or more counts. The chain combines TRBV28 with TRBJ1-2; D may be TRBD1 (5 bases). CDR1 is MDHEN, CDR2 SYDVKM, per germline. V was trimmed by 5 bases and J by 3 bases, leaving 16 bases between them. The CDR3 covers 15 residues. The CDR3 nucleotides read TGTGCCAGCAGTCCTGTGACAGCGTGGGACTATGGCTACACCTTC. Protein: CASSPVTAWDYGYTF.

Only a few counts were recorded for this clonotype. The chain links TRBV5-1 to TRBJ2-2; possible D gene TRBD2, 6 bases. V was trimmed by 4 bases and J by 1 base, leaving 11 bases between them. This CDR3 has 15 amino acids. Germline-derived CDR1 and CDR2 are SGHRS and YFSETQ. The CDR3 nucleotides read TGCGCCAGCAGCGGGATAGCGGAGAACACCGGGGAGCTGTTTTTT. It codes for CASSGIAENTGELFF.

J is TRBJ2-1 and V is TRBV20-1, with no clear D. The CDR3 sequence is 14 residues long. Per germline, CDR1 DFQATT and CDR2 SNEGSKA (reference sequence). Trimming cost V 0 bases and J 5 bases, with 11 bases left between them. DNA for the CDR3: TGCAGTGCTAGAGATCTGGTCAGGCACAATGAGCAGTTCTTC. Its protein is CSARDLVRHNEQFF.

The chain links TRBV15 to TRBJ1-5; D may be TRBD1 (5 bases). The germline CDR1 and CDR2 sequences are LNHNV and YYDKDF (reference sequence). V was clipped by 2 bases and J by 2 bases, with 13 bases between them. This CDR3 comprises 16 residues. CDR3 sequence: CATSRSQGGGNQPQHF. CDR3 nucleotide sequence: TGTGCCACCAGCAGATCCCAGGGTGGCGGCAATCAGCCCCAGCATTTT.

This clonotype came up a few times. V gene TRBV19 combines with J gene TRBJ2-2; 8 bases map to TRBD1. The CDR3 runs 16 residues. Per the germline V gene, CDR1 is LNHDA and CDR2 is SQIVND (reference sequence). The V and J ends lost 5 bases and 7 bases, in that order; junction bases with no gene match: 12. CDR3 sequence (DNA): TGTGCCAGTAGTGCCCTTGACAGGGGTCGGATCGGGGAGCTGTTTTTT. Protein: CASSALDRGRIGELFF.

This sequence joins TRBV6-2 or TRBV6-3 and TRBJ2-1; 12 bases align to TRBD2. Germline CDR1 MNHEY, CDR2 SVGEGT. There are 17 residues in the CDR3. V was clipped by 4 bases and J by 0 bases; unmatched bases: 4. DNA of the CDR3: TGTGCCAGCAGTTCCCGGACTAGCGGGACCTCCTACAATGAGCAGTTCTTC. This sequence encodes CASSSRTSGTSYNEQFF.

This sequence joins TRBV6-1 and TRBJ2-3; 8 bases are a match to TRBD1. CDR3 length: 15 residues. Germline CDR1 and CDR2: MNHNS and SASEGT. V shed 2 bases and J 6 bases; nucleotides not matched to a gene: 7. CDR3 DNA sequence: TGTGCCAGCAGTGAAAGCAGGGGGCCCTCCGATACGCAGTATTTT. Translating gives CASSESRGPSDTQYF.

The chain links TRBV20-1 to TRBJ2-3; TRBD2 matches at 8 bases. Trimming removed 6 bases from V and 4 bases from J; junction bases left unmatched: 21. This CDR3 spans 18 amino acids. Germline V gene data show CDR1 as DFQATT and CDR2 as SNEGSKA (reference sequence). The CDR3 region has the DNA TGCAGTGCCGTAGGCGGCCTAGCGGGTCGAATGGGGGCAGATACGCAGTATTTT. It yields the protein CSAVGGLAGRMGADTQYF.

This chain uses TRBV12-3 or TRBV12-4 with TRBJ2-1; D is undetermined. The CDR3 runs 14 residues. Trimming stripped 5 bases from V and 9 bases from J, with 17 bases between. CDR3 sequence reads: CASSPFVDPVEQFF. In DNA, the CDR3 is TGTGCCAGCAGTCCTTTTGTCGACCCTGTTGAGCAGTTCTTC.

This clonotype turned up a few times. V is TRBV29-1 and J is TRBJ2-1; 11 bases line up with TRBD2. The CDR3 spans 14 residues. CDR1 and CDR2 from the germline V gene are SQVTM and ANQGSEA. V lost 5 bases and J lost 7; bases outside the gene matches: 7. CDR3 DNA: TGCAGCGTTCTCCCGACTAGCGGGACGAATGAGCAGTTCTTC. It specifies CSVLPTSGTNEQFF.

This chain links TRBV9 with TRBJ1-3, with unresolved D. This CDR3 has 14 residues. Germline CDR1 SGDLS, CDR2 YYNGEE. V shed 1 base and J shed 8 bases, with 13 bases lying between them. The CDR3: CASSVNILRDTIYF. The CDR3 DNA reads as TGTGCCAGCAGCGTAAACATCTTAAGGGACACCATATATTTT.

This clonotype was detected a few times. The chain combines TRBV7-9 with TRBJ2-3; TRBD2 agrees at 7 bases. V lost 6 bases and J lost 4; bases outside the gene matches: 10. Looked up from germline, CDR1 is SEHNR and CDR2 is FQNEAQ (reference sequence). CDR3 size: 15 residues. The CDR3 DNA is TGTGCCAGCAGTCCCCGGGGGGTCTTGCCAGATACGCAGTATTTT. Its translation is CASSPRGVLPDTQYF.